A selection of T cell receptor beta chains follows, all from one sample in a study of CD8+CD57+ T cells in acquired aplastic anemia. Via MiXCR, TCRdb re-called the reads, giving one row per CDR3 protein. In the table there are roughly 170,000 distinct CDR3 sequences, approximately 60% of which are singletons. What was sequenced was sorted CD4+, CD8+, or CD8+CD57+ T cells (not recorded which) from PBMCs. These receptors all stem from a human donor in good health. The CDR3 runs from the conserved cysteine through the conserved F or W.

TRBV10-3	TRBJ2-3	CAGAGVSSTDTQYF
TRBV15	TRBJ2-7	CATSSPGTAYEQYF
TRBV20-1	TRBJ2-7	CSAPLPGQGYEQYF
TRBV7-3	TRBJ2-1	CASSTGTGGTDEQFF
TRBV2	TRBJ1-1	CASSEKTNTEAFF
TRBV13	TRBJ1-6	CASSPPVAWGNSPLHF
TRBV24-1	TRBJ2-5	CATSDRPWRVGGETQYF
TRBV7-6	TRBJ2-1	CASSFEPGLEQFF
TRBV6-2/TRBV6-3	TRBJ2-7	CASSELVIYEQYF
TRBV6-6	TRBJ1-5	CASSERENQPQHF
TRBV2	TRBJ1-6	CASSLSSPLHF
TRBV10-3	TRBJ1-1	CAISRQGTRKNEAFF
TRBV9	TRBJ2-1	CASSLPGLNEQFF
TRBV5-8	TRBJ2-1	CASRPETYNEQFF
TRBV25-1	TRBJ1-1	CASSELQGYTEAFF
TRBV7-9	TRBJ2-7	CASSPGAGEQYF
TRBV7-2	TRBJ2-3	CASSLGVYTQYF